This T cell receptor beta chain emerged from a study of graft-versus-host responses after intestinal transplantation (dated by TCRdb to about 2021). Study-level background: Multivisceral, liver-intestinal, or isolated intestinal transplants were received by the recipients. Every recipient was given anti-thymocyte globulin induction, followed by around three years of maintenance tacrolimus and steroids. After intestinal transplantation, graft-versus-host and host-versus-graft alloreactive T cell clones were followed in the graft, circulation and bone marrow using bulk TCR-beta CDR3 sequencing. Alloreactive clones were identified by sequencing pre-transplant mixed lymphocyte reaction products and comparing these products with unstimulated pre-transplant donor and recipient T cells. A cohort of 20 to 25 intestinal transplant recipients, including one retransplant, was enrolled, and 3 patients lacking pretransplant specimens were excluded. Donor T cell macrochimerism was defined as a peak of at least 4% donor T cells among recipient peripheral blood mononuclear cells. Samples from a few later patients were sequenced in-house on an Illumina MiSeq with MiXCR processing rather than by the commercial service.

In the first month after transplant, blood samples were collected up to 4 times, and after that at least monthly when available. Notes on this clone: The clone's antigen remains unknown. Base-call qualities are not available, and no considerably larger clone is one nucleotide away.

The CDR3 has 13 amino acids, counting the end cysteine and phenylalanine. Of the read, only the CDR3 DNA is kept; its 39 bases are in frame from base 1. V gives up 0 bases and J gives up 8 bases, and the segment between their germline ends measures 10 bases. In the germline V gene (reference sequence), CDR1 corresponds to SGHAT and CDR2 to FQDESV. The protocol used for the library was the immunoSEQ multiplex PCR assay. For most patients, high-throughput TCR-beta CDR3 sequencing of genomic DNA was performed by Adaptive Biotechnologies. The authors' pipeline ran thus. TCR sequencing data for roughly 18 patients were retrieved from Adaptive's ImmunoSEQ software; a few other patients were processed with MiXCR and VDJtools. CDR3 nucleotide sequences shared between donor and recipient were removed because the origin of such sequences could not be assigned. At least 2-fold expansion over unstimulated cells and a minimum CFSE-low frequency of 0.002% (template counts) or 0.001% (read counts) were required for clones to be classified as alloreactive. Clones detected in sequenced pre-transplant spleen, lymph node, or MLR CFSE-low populations of the donor or recipient were defined as mappable. The cumulative frequency of alloreactive clones was calculated as a percentage of all sequences, weighted by copy number. TCRdb re-hosts the immuneACCESS table, in-frame sequences only. Its copies lack some clones; in the studies checked, an unresolved V gene accounts for under half of them, and the cause for the rest is not known. That table supplies the V and J calls and clone size; D and trimming were determined from the DNA. For this sample there are around 39,000 clones; 80% to 95% appear just once. The leading ten clones occupy less than 4.5% of the sample.

What the authors observed across the whole study: The relatively low number and heterogeneity of intestinal transplant patients limited the conclusions. High GvH to HvG T cell clonal ratios were observed in the allografts of patients with donor T cell macrochimerism. Early after transplant, declines in HvG clones were associated with peak levels of circulating GvH clones. GvH clones were detected in recipient bone marrow, and some appeared earlier in ileal mucosa or blood, consistent with an intestinal mucosal origin.

The TCR comes from a human patient who received an intestinal transplant, so some T cells may come from the graft donor. The chain couples TRBV11-1 to TRBJ1-2; the D gene is not confidently resolved. Sequenced here: PBMCs, sampled around 730 days after intestinal transplantation. This receptor carries the CDR3 CASSLALARGYTF. In nucleotide form, the sequence is TGTGCCAGCAGCTTAGCTTTAGCTCGGGGCTACACCTTC.